One TCR beta chain is described in this entry. The target antigen is unknown. The data derive from a study of cytomegalovirus exposure and HLA in healthy donors. Study-level background: Out of 150 million to 200 million T cells, an earlier analysis found around 120 million unique TCR beta sequences in total. Within an early data release were roughly 83 million unique TCRs drawn from HLA-typed donors.

CDR1 and CDR2 from the germline V gene are SEHNR and FQNEAQ (reference sequence). The CDR3 totals 12 residues. V was clipped by 4 bases and J by 3 bases, with 7 bases between them. Vbeta (60) and Jbeta (13) primers were used in the PCR. Repertoires were generated with immunoSEQ multiplex PCR, while TCRdb's copy carries only in-frame clones and drops some. The profile shows around 110,000 clones, roughly 66% of them singletons. The study, taken as a whole, reports: Reports state that TCR beta sequences accurately predicted most subjects' HLA-A and HLA-B alleles. Most CMV-associated TCR beta chains appeared HLA-restricted in a later analysis.

The TCR comes from a man between 18 and 35 years old in good health and CMV-seronegative. The chain carries TRBV7-9 and TRBJ2-7, with D uncertain. The sample taken for sequencing was PBMCs. CDR3 residues: CASSYSSYEQYF. DNA of the CDR3: TGTGCCAGCAGCTATTCCAGCTACGAGCAGTACTTC.